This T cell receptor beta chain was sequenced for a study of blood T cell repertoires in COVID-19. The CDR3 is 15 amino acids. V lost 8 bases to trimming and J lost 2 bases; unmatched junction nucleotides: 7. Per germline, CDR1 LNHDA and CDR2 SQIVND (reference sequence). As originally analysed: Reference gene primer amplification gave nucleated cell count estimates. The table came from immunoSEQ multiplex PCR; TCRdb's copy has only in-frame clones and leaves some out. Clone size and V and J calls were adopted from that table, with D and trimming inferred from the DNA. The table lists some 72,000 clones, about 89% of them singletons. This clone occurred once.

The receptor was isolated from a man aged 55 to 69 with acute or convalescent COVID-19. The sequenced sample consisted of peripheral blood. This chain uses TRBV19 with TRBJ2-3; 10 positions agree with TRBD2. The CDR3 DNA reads TGTGCCAGTGGGCCGGGACTAGCGAACACAGATACGCAGTATTTT. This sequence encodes CASGPGLANTDTQYF.